This TCR beta chain was recorded in a study of vaccination effects on CD4 cells after COVID-19. Sequencing was preceded by expansion of antigen-specific CD4+ T cells with viral peptide pools in the ViraFEST assay. Cells that had been cultured for roughly 9 days were the source of isolated CD4+ T cells. It was between March and December 2020 that the person had a SARS-CoV-2 infection confirmed by PCR. CDR3 length: 12 residues. With V trimmed by 4 bases and J by 5 bases, 2 bases remained unmatched. The germline V gene encodes CDR1 KGHSH and CDR2 LQKENI. For this clone: Its antigen is not known.

Produced via immunoSEQ multiplex PCR; TCRdb's table is partial and in-frame only. The table records approximately 28,000 clones, more than 75% of them present only once. The specimen comprised CD4+ T cells from PBMCs cultured with HCoV-NL63 spike peptides, sampled before COVID-19 vaccination. The V call is TRBV18, the J call TRBJ2-7; 7 positions agree with TRBD1. The source is a human donor who had a prior SARS-CoV-2 infection. The CDR3 loop reads CASSLGGHEQYF. CDR3 DNA: TGTGCCAGCTCACTAGGGGGCCACGAGCAGTACTTC.